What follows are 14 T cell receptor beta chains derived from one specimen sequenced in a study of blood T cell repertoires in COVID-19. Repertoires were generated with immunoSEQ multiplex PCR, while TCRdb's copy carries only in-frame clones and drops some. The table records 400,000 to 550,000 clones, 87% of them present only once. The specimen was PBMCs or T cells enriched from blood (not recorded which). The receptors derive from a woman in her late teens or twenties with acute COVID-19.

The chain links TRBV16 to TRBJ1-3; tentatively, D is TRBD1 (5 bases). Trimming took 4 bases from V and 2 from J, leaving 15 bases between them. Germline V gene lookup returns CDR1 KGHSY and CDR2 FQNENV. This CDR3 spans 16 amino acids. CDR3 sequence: CASSPGSYGPGNTIYF. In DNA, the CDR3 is TGTGCCAGCAGCCCAGGGTCCTACGGCCCTGGAAACACCATATATTTT.

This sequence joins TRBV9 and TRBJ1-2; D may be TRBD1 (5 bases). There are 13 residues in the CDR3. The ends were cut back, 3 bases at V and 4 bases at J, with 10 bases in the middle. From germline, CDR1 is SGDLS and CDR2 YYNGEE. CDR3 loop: CASSETVSYGYTF. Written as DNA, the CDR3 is TGTGCCAGCAGCGAGACAGTAAGCTATGGCTACACCTTC. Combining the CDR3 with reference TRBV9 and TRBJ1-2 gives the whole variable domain DSGVTQTPKHLITATGQRVTLRCSPRSGDLSVYWYQQSLDQGLQFLIQYYNGEERAKGNILERFSAQQFPDLHSELNLSSLELGDSALYFCASSETVSYGYTFGSGTRLTVV.

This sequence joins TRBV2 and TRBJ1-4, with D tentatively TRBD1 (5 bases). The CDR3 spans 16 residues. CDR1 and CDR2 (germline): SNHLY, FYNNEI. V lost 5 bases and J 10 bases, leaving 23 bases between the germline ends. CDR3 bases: TGTGCCAGCAGTCCCGGGGGGAGTAACTCTTTTGGAAAACTGTTTTTT. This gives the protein CASSPGGSNSFGKLFF.

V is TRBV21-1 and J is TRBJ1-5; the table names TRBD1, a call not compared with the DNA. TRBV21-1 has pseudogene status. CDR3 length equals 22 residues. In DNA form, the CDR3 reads TGTGCCAGCAGCAAAGTCACCCCGCCTCCTGACAGGAGTGATCTGGGCAATCAGCCCCAGCATTTT. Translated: CASSKVTPPPDRSDLGNQPQHF.

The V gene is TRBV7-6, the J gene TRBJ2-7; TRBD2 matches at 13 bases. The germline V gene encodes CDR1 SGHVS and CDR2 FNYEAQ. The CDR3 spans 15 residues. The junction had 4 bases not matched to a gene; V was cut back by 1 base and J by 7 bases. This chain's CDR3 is CASSLGGLAGREQYF. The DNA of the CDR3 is TGTGCCAGCAGCTTAGGGGGACTAGCGGGGCGGGAGCAGTACTTC. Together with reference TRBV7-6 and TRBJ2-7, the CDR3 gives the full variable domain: GAGVSQSPRYKVTKRGQDVALRCDPISGHVSLYWYRQALGQGPEFLTYFNYEAQQDKSGLPNDRFSAERPEGSISTLTIQRTEQRDSAMYRCASSLGGLAGREQYFGPGTRLTVT.

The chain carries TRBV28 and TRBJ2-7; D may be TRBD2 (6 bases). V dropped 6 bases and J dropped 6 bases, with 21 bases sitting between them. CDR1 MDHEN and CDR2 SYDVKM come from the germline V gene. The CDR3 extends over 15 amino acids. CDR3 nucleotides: TGTGCCAGCAGCCCCCCAACGGGAGCGGCCCTCGAGCAGTACTTC. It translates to CASSPPTGAALEQYF.

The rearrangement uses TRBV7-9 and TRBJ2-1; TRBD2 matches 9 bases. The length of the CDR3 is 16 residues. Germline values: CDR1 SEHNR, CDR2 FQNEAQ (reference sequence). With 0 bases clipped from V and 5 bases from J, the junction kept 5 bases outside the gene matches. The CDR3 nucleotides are TGTGCCAGCAGCTTAGCAGCTAGCGGGGATAACAATGAGCAGTTCTTC. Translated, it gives CASSLAASGDNNEQFF. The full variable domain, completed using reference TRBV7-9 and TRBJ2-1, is DTGVSQNPRHKITKRGQNVTFRCDPISEHNRLYWYRQTLGQGPEFLTYFQNEAQLEKSRLLSDRFSAERPKGSFSTLEIQRTEQGDSAMYLCASSLAASGDNNEQFFGPGTRLTVL.

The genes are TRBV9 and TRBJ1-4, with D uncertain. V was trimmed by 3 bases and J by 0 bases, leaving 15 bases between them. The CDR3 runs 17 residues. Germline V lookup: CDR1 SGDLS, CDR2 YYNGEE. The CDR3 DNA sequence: TGTGCCAGCAGCGCCGAGGGAGGAGAAACAACTAATGAAAAACTGTTTTTT. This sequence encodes CASSAEGGETTNEKLFF.

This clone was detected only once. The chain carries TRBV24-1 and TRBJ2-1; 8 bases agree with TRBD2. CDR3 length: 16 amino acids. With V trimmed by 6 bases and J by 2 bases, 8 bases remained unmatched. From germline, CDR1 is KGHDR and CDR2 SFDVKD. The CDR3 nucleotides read TGTGCCACCAGTAGAAGCGGGAGTTCAACCTACAATGAGCAGTTCTTC. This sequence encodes CATSRSGSSTYNEQFF.

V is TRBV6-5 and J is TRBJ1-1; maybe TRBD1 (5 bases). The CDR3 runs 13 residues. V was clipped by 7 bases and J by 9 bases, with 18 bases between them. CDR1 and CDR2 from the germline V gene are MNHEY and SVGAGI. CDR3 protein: CASTHDPGGKAFF. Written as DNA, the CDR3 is TGTGCCAGCACCCATGATCCGGGGGGAAAAGCTTTCTTT.

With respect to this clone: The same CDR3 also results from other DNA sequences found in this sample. CDR3 nucleotide sequence: TGTGCCAGCAGTCTGGCAGGGGACACTGAAGCTTTCTTT. Translating gives CASSLAGDTEAFF. The chain carries TRBV12-3 or TRBV12-4 and TRBJ1-1, with a weak D call TRBD1 (6 bases). The CDR3 runs to 13 residues. Trimming stripped 5 bases from V and 3 bases from J, with 10 bases between.

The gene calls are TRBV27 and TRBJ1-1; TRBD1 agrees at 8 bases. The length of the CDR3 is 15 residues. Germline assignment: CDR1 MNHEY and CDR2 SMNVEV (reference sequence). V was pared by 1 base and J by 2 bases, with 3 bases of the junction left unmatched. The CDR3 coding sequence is TGTGCCAGCAGTTTATGGACAGGGAGAAACACTGAAGCTTTCTTT. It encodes CASSLWTGRNTEAFF.

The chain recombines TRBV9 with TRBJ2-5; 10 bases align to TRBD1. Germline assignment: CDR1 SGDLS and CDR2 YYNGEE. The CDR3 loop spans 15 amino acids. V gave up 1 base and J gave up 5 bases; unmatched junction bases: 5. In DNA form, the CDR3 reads TGTGCCAGCAGCGTATTGGGGACAGGGGACGAGACCCAGTACTTC. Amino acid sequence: CASSVLGTGDETQYF. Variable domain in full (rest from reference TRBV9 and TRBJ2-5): DSGVTQTPKHLITATGQRVTLRCSPRSGDLSVYWYQQSLDQGLQFLIQYYNGEERAKGNILERFSAQQFPDLHSELNLSSLELGDSALYFCASSVLGTGDETQYFGPGTRLLVL.

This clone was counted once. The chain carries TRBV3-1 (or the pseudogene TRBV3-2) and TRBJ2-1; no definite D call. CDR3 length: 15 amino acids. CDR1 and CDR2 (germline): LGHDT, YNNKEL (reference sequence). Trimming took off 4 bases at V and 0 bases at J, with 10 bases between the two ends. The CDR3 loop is CASSLDTHSYNEQFF. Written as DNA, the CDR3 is TGTGCCAGCAGCCTCGACACTCACTCCTACAATGAGCAGTTCTTC.